These T cell receptor beta chains were read from a single sample in a study of T cells after yellow fever vaccination. MiXCR was run by TCRdb on the 5' RACE reads, yielding one entry per CDR3 protein. The repertoire has 25,000 to 30,000 distinct CDR3 sequences, about 4.7% of them found once; the top ten carry roughly 39%. This specimen was CD8+ T cells sorted from PBMCs, taken 10 days after the yellow fever booster vaccination. Receptors were obtained from a man younger than 45 who received the YFV17D yellow fever vaccine. The CDR3 runs from the conserved cysteine through the conserved F or W. D genes are given only for firm matches. Not every row has a clone size; where given, it reads once, few, many or a size class.

cdr3_nt cdr3_aa d_call j_call clone_size v_call
TGTGCCAGCAGCCCCCCCACCTACGAGCAGTACTTC CASSPPTYEQYF NA TRBJ2-7 NA TRBV6-6
TGTGCCACCAGTGAAAGGGAAGGTAAGGGGACTAGCGGCTACTTGGGATACAATGAGCAGTTCTTC CATSEREGKGTSGYLGYNEQFF TRBD2 TRBJ2-1 many TRBV24-1
TGTGCCAGCAGCTTAGAAACAGAAAGCAATCAGCCCCAGCATTTT CASSLETESNQPQHF NA TRBJ1-5 NA TRBV11-2
TGTGCCAGCTCTCCGGGGCCGGGATACGAGCAGTACTTC CASSPGPGYEQYF NA TRBJ2-7 many TRBV9
TGTGCCATGGGCCCCTGGGCTAGCGGGAGCACAGATACGCAGTATTTT CAMGPWASGSTDTQYF TRBD2 TRBJ2-3 NA TRBV5-3
TGTGCCAGCAACCCAAGGTCAGGGGTTGTCTACGAGCAGTACTTC CASNPRSGVVYEQYF NA TRBJ2-7 NA TRBV5-6
TGCGCCAGCAGCCCCGGGACAGGGCTCCTGGGGGAGACCCAGTACTTC CASSPGTGLLGETQYF TRBD1 TRBJ2-5 many TRBV4-3
TGTGCCAGCAGCCAAGGGGTGGGGACAGGCCTCTCCTACGAGCAGTACTTC CASSQGVGTGLSYEQYF TRBD1 TRBJ2-7 many TRBV7-9
TGTGCCAGCCGGGCAAGTAGTAGCGGAGCCACAGATACGCAGTATTTT CASRASSSGATDTQYF NA TRBJ2-3 many TRBV7-6
TGTGCCAGCAGTTTACGGAGCAATCAGCCCCAGCATTTT CASSLRSNQPQHF NA TRBJ1-5 many TRBV27
TGTGCCAGCAGCAAAGCTGGCGGGAGGGCGGATACGCAGTATTTT CASSKAGGRADTQYF NA TRBJ2-3 many TRBV21-1
TGTGCCAGCAGTCCCGGACTCGGGGACACAGATACGCAGTATTTT CASSPGLGDTDTQYF NA TRBJ2-3 many TRBV6-5
TGTGCCAGTAGTACGGGACTTAACACAGATACGCAGTATTTT CASSTGLNTDTQYF NA TRBJ2-3 many TRBV19
TGTGCCAGCAACAAAGGACTAGGTGTTCGGCGGTGGCGATTC CASNKGLGVRRWRF TRBD2 TRBJ2-1 many TRBV12-3/TRBV12-4
TGTGCCAGCAATCCAGGGGGCAGTTACAATGAGCAGTTCTTC CASNPGGSYNEQFF TRBD1 TRBJ2-1 many TRBV27
TGCAGCGTTGAAGACGTTTTAGCGGGAGGTAACTACAATGAGCAGTTCTTC CSVEDVLAGGNYNEQFF TRBD2 TRBJ2-1 NA TRBV29-1
TGTGCCACCAGCCCCCGCGTGCCCAACAATGAGCAGTTCTTC CATSPRVPNNEQFF NA TRBJ2-1 many TRBV15
TGTGCCAGCAGTTACTCGAACGGGAATGAGCAGTTCTTC CASSYSNGNEQFF NA TRBJ2-1 NA TRBV6-5
TGCAGTGCTAGAGACCTTAAGGAGTCCTACGAGCAGTACTTC CSARDLKESYEQYF NA TRBJ2-7 many TRBV20-1
TGTGCCAGCAGCTTGGCTAGCTTGGAGCAGTTCTTC CASSLASLEQFF NA TRBJ2-1 many TRBV5-8
TGTGCCAGCAGTTACTCGGGACTAGCGTTCGACGAGCAGTACTTC CASSYSGLAFDEQYF TRBD2 TRBJ2-7 many TRBV6-2/TRBV6-3
TGTGCCAGCAGCCGCCTAGCGGGAGTGGGCAATGAGCAGTTCTTC CASSRLAGVGNEQFF TRBD2 TRBJ2-1 many TRBV7-2
TGTGCCACCAGTGACTCCGGATCTGGTAACATTCAGTACTTC CATSDSGSGNIQYF NA TRBJ2-4 many TRBV24-1
TGTGCCATCAGCCCGGGACTGTCGCCCTACGAGCAGTACTTC CAISPGLSPYEQYF NA TRBJ2-7 NA TRBV4-2
TGTGCCAGCAGCTCTCGGACTTCCCTATGGGACTACACCTTC CASSSRTSLWDYTF NA TRBJ1-2 many TRBV11-2
TGTGCCAGCAGTTACTCGAACTCGTACTACGAGCAGTACTTC CASSYSNSYYEQYF NA TRBJ2-7 many TRBV6-5
TGTGCCAGCAGTTACATGTCTTACAATGAGCAGTTCTTC CASSYMSYNEQFF NA TRBJ2-1 many TRBV6-5
TGCGCCAGCAGCCATAGCGGGGGCGGTGAGCAGTTCTTC CASSHSGGGEQFF TRBD2 TRBJ2-1 many TRBV4-3
TGTGCCAGCAGCTCAACGGGACTAGCTCTGTATTTT CASSSTGLALYF TRBD2 TRBJ2-3 many TRBV5-5
TGCAGTGCTAGAGTAAGATATTTGGACACCGGGGAGCTGTTTTTT CSARVRYLDTGELFF NA TRBJ2-2 many TRBV20-1
TGTGCCTGGGCGGGAGCCGGGGAGCTGTTTTTT CAWAGAGELFF TRBD2 TRBJ2-2 many TRBV30
TGTGCCAGCGGTAAGATAGGTAGGGATTACAATGAGCAGTTCTTC CASGKIGRDYNEQFF NA TRBJ2-1 many TRBV6-2/TRBV6-3
TGTGCCAGTACAGGGGGGGGTTCCTACGAGCAGTACTTC CASTGGGSYEQYF NA TRBJ2-7 many TRBV2
TGTGCCAGCCGGCCTTCGACCTTCTATGGCTACACCTTC CASRPSTFYGYTF NA TRBJ1-2 many TRBV6-2/TRBV6-3
TGTGCCAGCAGCTTCTCGACAGGCCAAGAGACCCAGTACTTC CASSFSTGQETQYF NA TRBJ2-5 many TRBV7-2
TGTGCCAGCAGCGGTCACAGGGGACTAGCGGGGCAAGCTGGGGGCAATGAGCAGTTCTTC CASSGHRGLAGQAGGNEQFF TRBD2 TRBJ2-1 many TRBV7-8
TGCGCCAGCAGCCAAGATGTCCCCCAAGAGACCCAGTACTTC CASSQDVPQETQYF NA TRBJ2-5 many TRBV4-1
TGCGCCAGCAGCCTTGACCGGGGCAACACTGAAGCTTTCTTT CASSLDRGNTEAFF NA TRBJ1-1 many TRBV4-3
TGCGCCAGCAGCCAAGATGTGAGGGACATTCAGTACTTC CASSQDVRDIQYF NA TRBJ2-4 many TRBV4-1
TGTGCCAGTAGTGCCCCGGGACAGGGGTTAGACAATGAGCAGTTCTTC CASSAPGQGLDNEQFF TRBD1 TRBJ2-1 many TRBV19
TGTGCCAGCAGTTTCATCGACGGAGACGGAACTTCACCCCTCCACTTT CASSFIDGDGTSPLHF NA TRBJ1-6 many TRBV7-9
TGTGCCAGCTTGGAGGGGGATATCTCCTACGAGCAGTACTTC CASLEGDISYEQYF NA TRBJ2-7 many TRBV2
TGTGCCAGCAGTTTATCAGGGGGGGTTTTTTACGAGCAGTACTTC CASSLSGGVFYEQYF NA TRBJ2-7 many TRBV27
TGCGCCAGCAGCCCCCTTGATGGCGGGTTTTACAATGAGCAGTTCTTC CASSPLDGGFYNEQFF NA TRBJ2-1 many TRBV5-1
TGCGCCAGCAGCCAAGGGGTGGGAGTAAGATTAGATGAGCAGTTCTTC CASSQGVGVRLDEQFF NA TRBJ2-1 many TRBV4-3
TGTGCCAGTAGTATCTCCACCATGGGTAACACTGAAGCTTTCTTT CASSISTMGNTEAFF NA TRBJ1-1 many TRBV19
TGTGCGTCGGGGGGCAACTCCTACGAGCAGTACTTC CASGGNSYEQYF NA TRBJ2-7 many TRBV6-5
TGCGCCAGCAGCCCCTTCGGCATAGGCACAGATACGCAGTATTTT CASSPFGIGTDTQYF NA TRBJ2-3 many TRBV5-1
TGTGCCAGCACCCAGGGGGGGGGAACTATAGCCAAAAACATTCAGTACTTC CASTQGGGTIAKNIQYF NA TRBJ2-4 many TRBV2
TGCGCCAGCAGCCCGGTAGCGGGAGGTACAGATACGCAGTATTTT CASSPVAGGTDTQYF TRBD2 TRBJ2-3 few TRBV4-3
TGTGCCAGCAGTTACTCGAGGTCGCAGCAAGAGACCCAGTACTTC CASSYSRSQQETQYF NA TRBJ2-5 many TRBV6-5
TGTGCCAGCAGCCACTCAGGGGGGTACACCTACGAGCAGTACTTC CASSHSGGYTYEQYF NA TRBJ2-7 many TRBV14
TGCGCCAGCAGCCAAGACAGAAGTGTTGAAGCTTTCTTT CASSQDRSVEAFF NA TRBJ1-1 NA TRBV4-3